These 18 T cell receptor beta chains originate from one sample sequenced in a study of cytomegalovirus exposure and HLA in healthy donors. Data came from immunoSEQ multiplex PCR; TCRdb stores just in-frame clones and leaves some out. The sample has tens of thousands of clones, roughly 88% seen once. The source material was PBMCs. The receptors originated from a woman aged 30 to 39 in good health and CMV-seronegative.

The J gene is TRBJ2-5, the V gene TRBV5-1, with D possibly being TRBD1 (5 bases). Germline loops: CDR1 SGHRS, CDR2 YFSETQ. V lost 1 base and J lost 5, with 12 bases in between. CDR3 length: 14 amino acids. This chain's CDR3 is CASSLLPGMETQYF. CDR3 in DNA: TGCGCCAGCAGCTTGTTGCCAGGGATGGAGACCCAGTACTTC.

The genes are TRBV9 and TRBJ1-2, with D tentatively TRBD1 (5 bases). The germline V gene has CDR1 SGDLS and CDR2 YYNGEE. Trimming took 6 bases from V and 6 from J, leaving 24 bases between them. The CDR3 contains 16 residues. The CDR3 nucleotides are TGTGCCAGCAATCTAGGGGCGGGGCGGTTGGTCAATGGCTACACCTTC. Residues: CASNLGAGRLVNGYTF.

The chain joins TRBV15 to TRBJ1-1, with a tentative D call TRBD1 (5 bases). Germline V gives CDR1 LNHNV, CDR2 YYDKDF (reference sequence). Trimming cost V 5 bases and J 4 bases, with 14 bases left between them. The CDR3 consists of 14 residues. The CDR3 loop is CATSGGAGFTEAFF. The CDR3 bases are TGTGCCACCAGCGGCGGGGCGGGGTTCACTGAAGCTTTCTTT. Full variable domain (outside the CDR3, taken from reference TRBV15 and TRBJ1-1): DAMVIQNPRYQVTQFGKPVTLSCSQTLNHNVMYWYQQKSSQAPKLLFHYYDKDFNNEADTPDNFQSRRPNTSFCFLDIRSPGLGDTAMYLCATSGGAGFTEAFFGQGTRLTVV.

The chain is built from TRBV6-5 and TRBJ1-1; unclear D gene. With 0 bases removed from V and 1 base from J, the gap between germline ends came to 6 bases. Germline CDR1 and CDR2: MNHEY and SVGAGI. This CDR3 spans 14 amino acids. CDR3 region: CASSYSGENTEAFF. The CDR3 nucleotides are TGTGCCAGCAGTTACTCGGGCGAGAACACTGAAGCTTTCTTT.

This clone appeared a single time. The CDR3 region is CASSIDPGLAGGPGELFF. CDR3 coding DNA: TGTGCCAGTAGTATAGATCCGGGGCTAGCGGGAGGTCCCGGGGAGCTGTTTTTT. The gene calls are TRBV19 and TRBJ2-2; 11 bases map to TRBD2. The V gene end was trimmed by 0 bases and the J gene end by 6 bases; junction bases not matched to a gene: 9. The CDR3 spans 18 residues. CDR1 is LNHDA and CDR2 is SQIVND in the germline V gene (reference sequence).

V is TRBV5-1 and J is TRBJ2-7; 10 nucleotides line up with TRBD2. Looked up from germline, CDR1 is SGHRS and CDR2 is YFSETQ. V lost 0 bases and J lost 1; bases outside the gene matches: 10. There are 18 residues in the CDR3. The DNA for the CDR3 is TGCGCCAGCAGCTTGGCGCCCGTCACTAGCGGGATATCCTACGAGCAGTACTTC. It codes for CASSLAPVTSGISYEQYF.

The chain links TRBV7-9 to TRBJ1-2; D uncertain. Between the trimmed V and J ends, which lost 3 bases and 3 bases, there was a span of 8 bases. From germline, CDR1 is SEHNR and CDR2 FQNEAQ (reference sequence). The CDR3 covers 13 residues. CDR3 coding DNA: TGTGCCAGCAGCTTTGCCGGGGACTATGGCTACACCTTC. Amino acid sequence: CASSFAGDYGYTF.

There are a few counts of this clone. The rearrangement uses TRBV9 and TRBJ2-5; 13 bases fit TRBD2. This CDR3 is 15 amino acids long. The trim removed 4 bases at V and 5 bases at J, leaving 5 bases unmatched. Per germline, CDR1 SGDLS and CDR2 YYNGEE. The CDR3 here is CASSPTSGRWETQYF. CDR3 DNA: TGTGCCAGCAGCCCGACTAGCGGGAGGTGGGAGACCCAGTACTTC.

The chain combines TRBV12-5 with TRBJ2-7; 11 bases line up with TRBD2. CDR1 and CDR2 (germline): LGHNT, FRNRAP. The CDR3 has 15 residues. The trim removed 7 bases at V and 5 bases at J, leaving 10 bases unmatched. The CDR3 loop reads CASADGTSGLNEQYF. The CDR3 bases are TGTGCTAGTGCCGATGGGACTAGCGGCTTAAACGAGCAGTACTTC.

This clone was detected only once. This rearrangement joins TRBV10-3 to TRBJ2-7, with 7 bases identical to TRBD1. The CDR3 totals 13 residues. V shed 7 bases and J 0 bases; nucleotides not matched to a gene: 3. The germline V gene encodes CDR1 ENHRY and CDR2 SYGVKD. This chain's CDR3 is CAIKGQYSYEQYF. Here the CDR3 DNA reads TGTGCCATCAAGGGACAGTACTCCTACGAGCAGTACTTC.

CDR3 residues: CASSRDRGQNQPQHF. The CDR3, as DNA: TGTGCCAGCAGTCGGGACAGGGGGCAGAATCAGCCCCAGCATTTT. The V gene is TRBV2, the J gene TRBJ1-5, with 12 bases matching TRBD1. The CDR3 loop spans 15 amino acids. The trim removed 5 bases at V and 4 bases at J, leaving 3 bases unmatched. The germline V gene has CDR1 SNHLY and CDR2 FYNNEI. Combining the CDR3 with reference TRBV2 and TRBJ1-5 gives the whole variable domain EPEVTQTPSHQVTQMGQEVILRCVPISNHLYFYWYRQILGQKVEFLVSFYNNEISEKSEIFDDQFSVERPDGSNFTLKIRSTKLEDSAMYFCASSRDRGQNQPQHFGDGTRLSIL.

This clone appeared once. The rearrangement links TRBV30 to TRBJ1-1; 10 bases fit TRBD1. The CDR3 has 16 amino acids. Germline-derived CDR1 and CDR2 are GTSNPN and SVGIG (reference sequence). J was trimmed by 4 bases and V by 0 bases; bases with no gene match: 8. Here the CDR3 DNA reads TGTGCCTGGAGTGTACCGCGGGACAGGGGAGGCACTGAAGCTTTCTTT. Protein: CAWSVPRDRGGTEAFF.

The chain links TRBV6-6 to TRBJ1-5, with D possibly being TRBD1 (5 bases). This CDR3 is built from 16 residues. Between the trimmed V and J ends, which lost 2 bases and 0 bases, there was a span of 11 bases. CDR1 and CDR2 from the germline V gene are MNHNY and SVGAGI (reference sequence). The CDR3 bases are TGTGCCAGCAGTTACCCCGGACACTATAGCAATCAGCCCCAGCATTTT. It yields the protein CASSYPGHYSNQPQHF.

The chain combines TRBV29-1 with TRBJ1-4; the D gene is possibly TRBD1 (5 bases). This CDR3 contains 12 residues. Germline CDR1 is SQVTM and CDR2 is ANQGSEA. Trimming removed 4 bases at V and 8 bases at J, with 11 bases between. Written as DNA, the CDR3 is TGCAGCGTTGGGCAGGGCGGAGAAAAACTGTTTTTT. This gives the protein CSVGQGGEKLFF.

This chain connects TRBV7-3 to TRBJ2-5; 9 positions agree with TRBD1. V was clipped by 3 bases and J by 5 bases; unmatched bases: 1. Per the germline V gene, CDR1 is SGHTA and CDR2 is FQGTGA. The CDR3 is 13 amino acids. The CDR3 region is CASSFDRGETQYF. CDR3 coding DNA: TGTGCCAGCAGCTTCGACAGGGGGGAGACCCAGTACTTC.

V and J are TRBV28 and TRBJ1-3; the match to TRBD1 covers 8 bases. This CDR3 contains 18 residues. The germline gives CDR1 MDHEN, CDR2 SYDVKM. V lost 6 bases and J lost 0; bases outside the gene matches: 13. CDR3: CASRQTWTGTISGNTIYF. CDR3 nucleotide sequence: TGTGCCAGCAGACAAACTTGGACAGGGACAATCTCTGGAAACACCATATATTTT. Combining the CDR3 with reference TRBV28 and TRBJ1-3 gives the whole variable domain DVKVTQSSRYLVKRTGEKVFLECVQDMDHENMFWYRQDPGLGLRLIYFSYDVKMKEKGDIPEGYSVSREKKERFSLILESASTNQTSMYLCASRQTWTGTISGNTIYFGEGSWLTVV.

The V gene is TRBV29-1, the J gene TRBJ1-1; the match to TRBD1 covers 8 bases. The trim removed 3 bases at V and 9 bases at J, leaving 6 bases unmatched. Per the germline V gene, CDR1 is SQVTM and CDR2 is ANQGSEA. The CDR3 runs 12 residues. The CDR3 DNA follows: TGCAGCGTTGAGCCATCAGGGGGCCAAGCTTTCTTT. Amino acids: CSVEPSGGQAFF.

V is TRBV9 and J is TRBJ2-2; 9 nucleotides agree with TRBD1. From germline, CDR1 is SGDLS and CDR2 YYNGEE. J gave up 5 bases and V 3 bases, and 8 bases lay outside the gene matches. This CDR3 spans 16 amino acids. Here the CDR3 DNA reads TGTGCCAGCAGCGGAAGGACAGGGGTGATAACCGGGGAGCTGTTTTTT. Translating it yields CASSGRTGVITGELFF.